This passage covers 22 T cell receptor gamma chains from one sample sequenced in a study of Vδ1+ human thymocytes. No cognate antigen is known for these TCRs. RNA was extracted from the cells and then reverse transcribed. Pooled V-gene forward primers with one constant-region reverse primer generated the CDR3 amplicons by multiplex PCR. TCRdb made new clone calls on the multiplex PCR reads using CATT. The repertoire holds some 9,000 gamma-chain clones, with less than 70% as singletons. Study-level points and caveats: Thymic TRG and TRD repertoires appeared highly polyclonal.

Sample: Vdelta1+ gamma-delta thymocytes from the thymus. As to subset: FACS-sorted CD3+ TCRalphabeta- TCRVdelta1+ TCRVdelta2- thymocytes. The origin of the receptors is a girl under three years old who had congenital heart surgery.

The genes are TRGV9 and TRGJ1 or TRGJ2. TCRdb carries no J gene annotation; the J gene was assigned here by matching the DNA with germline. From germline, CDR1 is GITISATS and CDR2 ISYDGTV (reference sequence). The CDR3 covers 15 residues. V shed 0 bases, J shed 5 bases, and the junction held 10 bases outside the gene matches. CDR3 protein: CALWEVHLRNYKKLF. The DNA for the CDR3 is TGTGCCTTGTGGGAGGTGCATTTAAGGAATTATAAGAAACTCTTT.

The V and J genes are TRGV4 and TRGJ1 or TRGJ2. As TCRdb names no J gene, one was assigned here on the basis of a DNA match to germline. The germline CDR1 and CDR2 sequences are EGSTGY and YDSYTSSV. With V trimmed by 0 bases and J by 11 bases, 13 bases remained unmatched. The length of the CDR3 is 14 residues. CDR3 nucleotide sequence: TGTGCCACCTGGGATGGGCCCAGAGGTTTTCAGAAACTCTTT. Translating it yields CATWDGPRGFQKLF.

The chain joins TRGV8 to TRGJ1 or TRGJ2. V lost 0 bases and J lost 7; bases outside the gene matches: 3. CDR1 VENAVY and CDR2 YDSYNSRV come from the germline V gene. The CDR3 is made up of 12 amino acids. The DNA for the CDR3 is TGTGCCACCTGGGATAGGCAATATAAGAAACTCTTT. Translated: CATWDRQYKKLF.

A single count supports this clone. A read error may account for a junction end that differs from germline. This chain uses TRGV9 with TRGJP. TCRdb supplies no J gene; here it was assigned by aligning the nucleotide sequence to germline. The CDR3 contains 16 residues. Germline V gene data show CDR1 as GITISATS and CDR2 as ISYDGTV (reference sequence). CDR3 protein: CASWETQELGKKIKVF. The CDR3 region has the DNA TGTGCCTCGTGGGAGACGCAAGAGTTGGGCAAAAAAATCAAGGTATTT.

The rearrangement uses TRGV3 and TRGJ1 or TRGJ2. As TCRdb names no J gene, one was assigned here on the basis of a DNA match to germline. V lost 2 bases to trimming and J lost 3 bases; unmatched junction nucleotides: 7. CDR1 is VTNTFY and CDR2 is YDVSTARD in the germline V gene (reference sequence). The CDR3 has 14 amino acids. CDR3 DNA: TGTGCCACCTGGGACAAAGGGGGTTATTATAAGAAACTCTTT. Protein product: CATWDKGGYYKKLF.

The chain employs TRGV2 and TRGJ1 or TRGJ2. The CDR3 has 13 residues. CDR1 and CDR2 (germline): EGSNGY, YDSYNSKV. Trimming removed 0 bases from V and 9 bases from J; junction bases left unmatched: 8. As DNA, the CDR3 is TGTGCCACCTGGGACGGGCGAAGATCTAAGAAACTCTTT. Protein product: CATWDGRRSKKLF.

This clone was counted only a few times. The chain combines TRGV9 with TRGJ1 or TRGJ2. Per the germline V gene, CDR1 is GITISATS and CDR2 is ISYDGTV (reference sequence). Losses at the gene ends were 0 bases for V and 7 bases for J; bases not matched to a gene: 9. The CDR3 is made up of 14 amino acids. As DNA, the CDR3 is TGTGCCTTGTGGGAGGTGCATTCTGGATATAAGAAACTCTTT. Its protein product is CALWEVHSGYKKLF.

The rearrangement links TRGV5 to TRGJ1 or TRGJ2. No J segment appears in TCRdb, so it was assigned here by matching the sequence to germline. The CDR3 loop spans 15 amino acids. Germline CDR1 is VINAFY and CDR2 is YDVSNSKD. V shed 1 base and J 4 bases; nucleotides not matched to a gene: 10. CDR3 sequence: CATWDRQAGYYKKLF. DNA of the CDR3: TGTGCCACCTGGGACAGACAGGCGGGGTATTATAAGAAACTCTTT.

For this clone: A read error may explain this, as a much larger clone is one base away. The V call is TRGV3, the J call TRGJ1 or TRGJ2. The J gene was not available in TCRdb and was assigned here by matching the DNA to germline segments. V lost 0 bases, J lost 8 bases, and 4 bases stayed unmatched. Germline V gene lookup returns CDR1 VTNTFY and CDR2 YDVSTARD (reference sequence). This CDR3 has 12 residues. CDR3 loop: CATWDRRHKKLF. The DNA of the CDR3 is TGTGCCACCTGGGACAGGCGTCATAAGAAACTCTTT.

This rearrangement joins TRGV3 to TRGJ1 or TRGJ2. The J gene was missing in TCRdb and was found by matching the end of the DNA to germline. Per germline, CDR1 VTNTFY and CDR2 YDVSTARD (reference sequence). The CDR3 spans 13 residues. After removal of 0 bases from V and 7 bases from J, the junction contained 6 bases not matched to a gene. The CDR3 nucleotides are TGTGCCACCTGGGACAGGATGTCATATAAGAAACTCTTT. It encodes CATWDRMSYKKLF.

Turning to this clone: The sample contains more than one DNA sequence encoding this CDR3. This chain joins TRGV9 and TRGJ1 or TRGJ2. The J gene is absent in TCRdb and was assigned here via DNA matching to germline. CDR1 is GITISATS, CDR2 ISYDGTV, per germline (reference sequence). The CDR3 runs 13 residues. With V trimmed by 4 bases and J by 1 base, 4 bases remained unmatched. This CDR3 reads CALWDENYYKKLF. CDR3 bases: TGTGCCTTGTGGGACGAAAATTATTATAAGAAACTCTTT.

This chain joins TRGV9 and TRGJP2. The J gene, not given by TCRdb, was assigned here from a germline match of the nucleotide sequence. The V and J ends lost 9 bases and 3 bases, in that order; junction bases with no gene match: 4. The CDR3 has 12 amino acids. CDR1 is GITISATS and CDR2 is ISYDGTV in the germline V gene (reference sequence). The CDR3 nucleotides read TGTGCCTTGAGGCGTAGTGATTGGATCAAGACGTTT. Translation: CALRRSDWIKTF.

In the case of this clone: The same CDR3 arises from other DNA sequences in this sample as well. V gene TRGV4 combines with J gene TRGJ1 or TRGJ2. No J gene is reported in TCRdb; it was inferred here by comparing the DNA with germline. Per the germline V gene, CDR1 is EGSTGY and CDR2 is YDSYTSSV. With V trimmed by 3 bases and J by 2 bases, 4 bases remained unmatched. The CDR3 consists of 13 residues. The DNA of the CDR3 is TGTGCCACCTGGGATTCCCATTATTATAAGAAACTCTTT. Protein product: CATWDSHYYKKLF.

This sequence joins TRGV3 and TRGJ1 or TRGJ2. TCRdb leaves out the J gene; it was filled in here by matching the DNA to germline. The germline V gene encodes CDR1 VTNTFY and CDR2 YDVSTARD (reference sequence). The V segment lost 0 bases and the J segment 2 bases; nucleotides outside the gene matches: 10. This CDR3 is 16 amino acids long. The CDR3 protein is CATWDRLGLHYYKKLF. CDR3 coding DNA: TGTGCCACCTGGGACAGGCTTGGCCTCCATTATTATAAGAAACTCTTT.

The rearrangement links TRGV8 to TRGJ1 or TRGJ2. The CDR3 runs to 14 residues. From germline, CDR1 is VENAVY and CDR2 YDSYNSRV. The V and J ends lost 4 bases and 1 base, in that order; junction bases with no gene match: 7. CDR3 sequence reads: CATWEPNNYYKKLF. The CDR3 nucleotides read TGTGCCACCTGGGAGCCCAACAATTATTATAAGAAACTCTTT.

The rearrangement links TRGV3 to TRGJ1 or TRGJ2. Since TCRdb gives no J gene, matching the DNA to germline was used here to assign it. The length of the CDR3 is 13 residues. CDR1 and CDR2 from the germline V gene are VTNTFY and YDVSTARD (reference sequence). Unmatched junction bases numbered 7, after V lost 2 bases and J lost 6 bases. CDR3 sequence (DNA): TGTGCCACCTGGGACAAGGGAGGTTATAAGAAACTCTTT. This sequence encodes CATWDKGGYKKLF.

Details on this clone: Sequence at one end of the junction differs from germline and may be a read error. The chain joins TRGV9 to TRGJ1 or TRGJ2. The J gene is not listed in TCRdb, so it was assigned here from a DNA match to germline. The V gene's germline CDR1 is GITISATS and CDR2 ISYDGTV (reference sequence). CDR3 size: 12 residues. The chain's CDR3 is CALWKVHSGKLF. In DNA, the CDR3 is TGTGCCTTGTGGAAGGTGCACAGTGGGAAACTCTTT.

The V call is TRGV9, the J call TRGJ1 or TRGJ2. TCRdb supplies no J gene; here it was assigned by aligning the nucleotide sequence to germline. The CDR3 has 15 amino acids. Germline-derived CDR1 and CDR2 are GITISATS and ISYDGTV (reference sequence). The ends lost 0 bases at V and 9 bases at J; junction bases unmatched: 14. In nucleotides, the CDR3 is TGTGCCTTGTGGGAGGTGTCACATGTTAGGATTAAGAAACTCTTT. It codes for CALWEVSHVRIKKLF.

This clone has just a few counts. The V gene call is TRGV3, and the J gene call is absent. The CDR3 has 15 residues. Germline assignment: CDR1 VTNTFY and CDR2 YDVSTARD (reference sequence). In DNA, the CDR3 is TGTGCCACCTGGGACAGGCGTTACGGTCTTCTAAGAAAACTCTTT. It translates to CATWDRRYGLLRKLF.

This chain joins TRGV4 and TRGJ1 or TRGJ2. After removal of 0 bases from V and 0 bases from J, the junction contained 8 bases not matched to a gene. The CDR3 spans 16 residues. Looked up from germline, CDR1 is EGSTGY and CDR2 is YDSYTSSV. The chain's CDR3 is CATWDGPPGNYYKKLF. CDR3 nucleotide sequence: TGTGCCACCTGGGATGGGCCCCCCGGGAATTATTATAAGAAACTCTTT.

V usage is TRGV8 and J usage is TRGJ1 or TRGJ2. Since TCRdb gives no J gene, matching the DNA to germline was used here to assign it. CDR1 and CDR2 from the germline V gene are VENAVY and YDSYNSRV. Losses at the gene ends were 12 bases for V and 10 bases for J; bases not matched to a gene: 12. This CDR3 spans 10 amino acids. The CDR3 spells CAALPPKKLF. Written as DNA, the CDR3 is TGTGCCGCTTTACCTCCGAAGAAACTCTTT.

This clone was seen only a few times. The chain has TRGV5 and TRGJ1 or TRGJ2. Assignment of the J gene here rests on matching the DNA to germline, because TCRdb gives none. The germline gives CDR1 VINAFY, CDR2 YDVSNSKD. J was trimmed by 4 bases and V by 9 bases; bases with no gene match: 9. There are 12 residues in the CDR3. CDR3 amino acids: CATTVFYYKKLF. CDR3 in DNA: TGTGCCACCACCGTCTTCTATTATAAGAAACTCTTT.